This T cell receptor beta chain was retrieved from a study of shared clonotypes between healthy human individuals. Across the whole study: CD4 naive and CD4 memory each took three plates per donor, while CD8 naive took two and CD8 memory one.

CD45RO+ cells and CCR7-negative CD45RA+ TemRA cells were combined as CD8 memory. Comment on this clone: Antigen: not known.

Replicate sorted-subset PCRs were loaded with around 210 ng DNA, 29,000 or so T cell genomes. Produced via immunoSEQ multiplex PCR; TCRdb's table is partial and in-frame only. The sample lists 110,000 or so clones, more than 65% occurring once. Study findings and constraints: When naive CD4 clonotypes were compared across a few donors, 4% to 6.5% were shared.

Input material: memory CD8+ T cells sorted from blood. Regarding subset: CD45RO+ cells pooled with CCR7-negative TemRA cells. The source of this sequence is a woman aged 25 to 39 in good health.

The CDR3 region is CASSQLAGENQPQHF. CDR3 nucleotides: TGCGCCAGCAGCCAATTGGCGGGCGAGAATCAGCCCCAGCATTTT. The V gene is TRBV4-1, the J gene TRBJ1-5; no clear D. Trimming stripped 2 bases from V and 4 bases from J, with 12 bases between. CDR3 length equals 15 residues. Germline values: CDR1 MGHRA, CDR2 YSYEKL.